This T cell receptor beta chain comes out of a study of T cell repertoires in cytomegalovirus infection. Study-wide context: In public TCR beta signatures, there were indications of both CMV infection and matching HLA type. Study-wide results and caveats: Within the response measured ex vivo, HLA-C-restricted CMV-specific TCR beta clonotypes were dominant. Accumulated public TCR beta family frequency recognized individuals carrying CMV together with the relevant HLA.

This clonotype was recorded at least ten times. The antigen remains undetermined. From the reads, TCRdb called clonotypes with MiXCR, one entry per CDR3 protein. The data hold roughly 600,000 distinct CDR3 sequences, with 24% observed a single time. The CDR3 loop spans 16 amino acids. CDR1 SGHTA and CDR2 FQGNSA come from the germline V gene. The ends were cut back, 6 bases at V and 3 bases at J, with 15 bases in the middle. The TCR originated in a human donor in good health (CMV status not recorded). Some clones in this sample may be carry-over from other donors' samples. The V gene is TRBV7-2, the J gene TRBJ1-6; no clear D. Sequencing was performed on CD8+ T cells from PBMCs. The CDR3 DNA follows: TGTGCCAGCAGATCCACCATCACCGACTATAATTCACCCCTCCACTTT. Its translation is CASRSTITDYNSPLHF. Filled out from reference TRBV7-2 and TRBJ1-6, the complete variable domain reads GAGVSQSPSNKVTEKGKDVELRCDPISGHTALYWYRQSLGQGLEFLIYFQGNSAPDKSGLPSDRFSAERTGGSVSTLTIQRTQQEDSAVYLCASRSTITDYNSPLHFGNGTRLTVT.